Each of the 16 T cell receptor beta chains below was sequenced from the same sample in a study of blood T cell repertoires in COVID-19. TCRdb's copy holds only in-frame clones and misses some; the assay was immunoSEQ multiplex PCR. This table holds roughly 200,000 clones, around 90% found once. The material sequenced was peripheral blood. These receptors were taken from a man between 50 and 59 years old with acute or convalescent COVID-19.

This clone was seen a few times. CDR3 DNA sequence: TGTGCCAGCAGCCCTTGGGACTACACCGGGGAGCTGTTTTTT. Its translation: CASSPWDYTGELFF. V and J are TRBV9 and TRBJ2-2; TRBD2 might be the D (6 bases). Germline values: CDR1 SGDLS, CDR2 YYNGEE. V dropped 4 bases and J dropped 3 bases, with 10 bases sitting between them. This CDR3 is built from 14 residues.

The chain links TRBV7-2 to TRBJ1-1; 7 nucleotides match TRBD1. The CDR3 consists of 12 residues. J gave up 7 bases and V 5 bases, and 4 bases lay outside the gene matches. The germline V gene has CDR1 SGHTA and CDR2 FQGNSA. CDR3 residues: CASSAQGVEAFF. The CDR3 DNA sequence: TGTGCCAGCAGCGCCCAGGGGGTTGAAGCTTTCTTT.

This clone has a single count. The V gene is TRBV28, the J gene TRBJ1-1, with TRBD1 matching over 8 bases. The CDR3 totals 15 residues. V trimming: 5 bases; J trimming: 3 bases; junction bases outside the gene matches: 8. Germline V gene data show CDR1 as MDHEN and CDR2 as SYDVKM. DNA of the CDR3: TGTGCCAGCAGTCATCAGGGGGCGGGGGACACTGAAGCTTTCTTT. Amino acid sequence: CASSHQGAGDTEAFF.

CDR3 sequence: CASSSWGGDTQYF. The CDR3 DNA sequence: TGTGCCAGCAGTTCGTGGGGCGGAGATACGCAGTATTTT. The chain links TRBV27 to TRBJ2-3; possibly TRBD1 for D (5 bases). Looked up from germline, CDR1 is MNHEY and CDR2 is SMNVEV (reference sequence). Deletions cut 4 bases from V and 5 bases from J, with 10 bases between. The CDR3 totals 13 residues.

CDR3 loop: CAWSNGQARTIYF. The CDR3 coding sequence is TGTGCCTGGAGTAACGGACAGGCACGGACCATATATTTT. This chain uses TRBV30 with TRBJ1-3; 7 bases map to TRBD1. This CDR3 spans 13 amino acids. The V gene's germline CDR1 is GTSNPN and CDR2 SVGIG (reference sequence). V lost 2 bases, J lost 10 bases, and 8 bases stayed unmatched.

The chain uses TRBV5-1 and TRBJ2-3; 8 bases align to TRBD1. The CDR3 spans 16 residues. Germline V gene sequence: CDR1 SGHRS, CDR2 YFSETQ. J gave up 4 bases and V 4 bases, and 11 bases lay outside the gene matches. CDR3 sequence reads: CASSLGQGTRADTQYF. The CDR3 DNA sequence: TGCGCCAGCAGCCTAGGACAGGGTACGCGGGCAGATACGCAGTATTTT.

The rearrangement joins TRBV10-3 to TRBJ1-3; TRBD1 is a possible D gene (5 bases). Trimming removed 2 bases at V and 6 bases at J, with 11 bases between. The length of the CDR3 is 14 residues. Germline V gene data show CDR1 as ENHRY and CDR2 as SYGVKD. The CDR3 bases are TGTGCCATCAGTGAGGTGCAGGGCGTAAACACCATATATTTT. It codes for CAISEVQGVNTIYF.

The gene calls are TRBV28 and TRBJ2-3, with 13 bases matching TRBD2. CDR3 length: 16 amino acids. J gave up 1 base and V 6 bases, and 4 bases lay outside the gene matches. The germline V gene encodes CDR1 MDHEN and CDR2 SYDVKM. The CDR3 here is CASRTTSGGGTDTQYF. The CDR3 region has the DNA TGTGCCAGCAGGACTACTAGCGGGGGGGGCACAGATACGCAGTATTTT. The variable domain in full, with the rest retrieved from reference TRBV28 and TRBJ2-3, is DVKVTQSSRYLVKRTGEKVFLECVQDMDHENMFWYRQDPGLGLRLIYFSYDVKMKEKGDIPEGYSVSREKKERFSLILESASTNQTSMYLCASRTTSGGGTDTQYFGPGTRLTVL.

CDR3 sequence (DNA): TGTGCCAGCAGTTTATCCCAAACAGGGGGTCAGCCCCAGCATTTT. Amino acids: CASSLSQTGGQPQHF. The chain couples TRBV28 to TRBJ1-5; TRBD1 agrees at 8 bases. This CDR3 contains 15 residues. The germline V gene has CDR1 MDHEN and CDR2 SYDVKM. V gave up 1 base and J gave up 6 bases; unmatched junction bases: 5.

This chain joins TRBV7-3 and TRBJ2-1; perhaps TRBD1 as D (5 bases). V was pared by 5 bases and J by 0 bases, with 11 bases between. The CDR3 has 15 residues. Germline loops: CDR1 SGHTA, CDR2 FQGTGA. In nucleotides, the CDR3 is TGTGCCAGCAGCGTGGACACGAGCTCCTACAATGAGCAGTTCTTC. Translation: CASSVDTSSYNEQFF.

This clone showed up just a few times. J is TRBJ1-1 and V is TRBV18; TRBD1 might be the D (6 bases). CDR1 is KGHSH, CDR2 LQKENI, per germline. This CDR3 region has 16 residues. Trimming pared 0 bases from V and 0 bases from J, leaving 11 bases between. The CDR3 sequence is CASSPPRTVLNTEAFF. In DNA form, the CDR3 reads TGTGCCAGCTCACCACCGAGGACAGTACTGAACACTGAAGCTTTCTTT.

The chain recombines TRBV6-5 with TRBJ2-2, with 8 bases aligning to TRBD2. The length of the CDR3 is 13 residues. The V and J ends lost 7 bases and 5 bases, in that order; junction bases with no gene match: 3. In germline, CDR1 is MNHEY, CDR2 SVGAGI. The CDR3 loop is CASTAGGTGELFF. For the CDR3, the DNA is TGTGCCAGCACGGCGGGGGGTACCGGGGAGCTGTTTTTT.

The chain recombines TRBV5-1 with TRBJ1-5, with D uncertain. Looked up from germline, CDR1 is SGHRS and CDR2 is YFSETQ. V was cut by 5 bases and J by 10 bases, with 13 bases left in between. The CDR3 runs 12 residues. CDR3 sequence reads: CASRLGSGPQHF. The CDR3 DNA is TGCGCCAGCAGATTAGGGTCGGGACCCCAGCATTTT. The entire variable domain, with the rest obtained from reference TRBV5-1 and TRBJ1-5, is as follows: KAGVTQTPRYLIKTRGQQVTLSCSPISGHRSVSWYQQTPGQGLQFLFEYFSETQRNKGNFPGRFSGRQFSNSRSEMNVSTLELGDSALYLCASRLGSGPQHFGDGTRLSIL.

On this clone: The sample carries other DNA sequences with the same CDR3. This sequence joins TRBV28 and TRBJ1-2, with D possibly being TRBD1 (5 bases). Between the trimmed V and J ends, which lost 4 bases and 8 bases, there was a span of 17 bases. CDR1 is MDHEN, CDR2 SYDVKM, per germline. This CDR3 has 14 amino acids. CDR3 nucleotide sequence: TGTGCCAGCAGTTCGGGGGATAGGTCCTGGGGCTACACCTTC. Amino acid sequence: CASSSGDRSWGYTF.

Points on this clone: One junction end disagrees with the germline gene, perhaps due to a read error. The sample carries other DNA sequences with the same CDR3. The V and J genes are TRBV6-1 and TRBJ2-7; D gene uncertain. CDR1 is MNHNS, CDR2 SASEGT, per germline. The CDR3 contains 13 residues. CDR3 in DNA: TGTGCCAGCAGAGAAGATCCCGCCTACGAGCAGTACTTC. Its translation: CASREDPAYEQYF.

The chain joins TRBV5-1 to TRBJ1-2; D is possibly TRBD1 (6 bases). This CDR3 is built from 15 residues. The germline V gene encodes CDR1 SGHRS and CDR2 YFSETQ. The V end lost 0 bases, the J end lost 6 bases, and 15 bases lay between the germline ends. The CDR3: CASSLVEGGRNGYTF. The DNA of the CDR3 is TGCGCCAGCAGCTTGGTCGAAGGGGGTAGGAATGGCTACACCTTC.